The source of this TCR beta chain is a study of regulatory and conventional T cells in RAG deficiency. Study observations and caveats: Shannon entropy was markedly lower and Simpson indices higher in RAG-deficient patients than control T-cell subsets. Omenn CD25-high CD127-low cells may be activated cells, not true Tregs. Patient subsets had shorter CDR3s; Omenn Treg-Tconv overlap exceeded 75%.

On this clone itself: Its antigen is unidentified.

CDR1 is LGHNA and CDR2 is YNFKEQ in the germline V gene. The CDR3 sequence is 13 residues long. Trimming pared 0 bases from V and 4 bases from J, leaving 4 bases between. Sequenced by immunoSEQ multiplex PCR; TCRdb stores in-frame clones only, minus some. This sample carries tens of thousands of clones, over 75% of them seen once, and the ten largest clones take approximately 14%. The data also belong to a second study, concerning regulatory T cells. That paper notes: Amplification used 52 TRBV primers and 13 TRBJ primers. In patients, unique TRB V-J pairs were restricted and V/J usage skewed, especially in Tregs.

This clonotype was sampled from a human donor in good health. The sample consisted of CD8+ T cells sorted from blood. This rearrangement joins TRBV4-2 to TRBJ1-3, with D unclear. The CDR3 reads CASSQDKGNTIYF. The CDR3 region has the DNA TGTGCCAGCAGCCAAGATAAAGGAAACACCATATATTTT.